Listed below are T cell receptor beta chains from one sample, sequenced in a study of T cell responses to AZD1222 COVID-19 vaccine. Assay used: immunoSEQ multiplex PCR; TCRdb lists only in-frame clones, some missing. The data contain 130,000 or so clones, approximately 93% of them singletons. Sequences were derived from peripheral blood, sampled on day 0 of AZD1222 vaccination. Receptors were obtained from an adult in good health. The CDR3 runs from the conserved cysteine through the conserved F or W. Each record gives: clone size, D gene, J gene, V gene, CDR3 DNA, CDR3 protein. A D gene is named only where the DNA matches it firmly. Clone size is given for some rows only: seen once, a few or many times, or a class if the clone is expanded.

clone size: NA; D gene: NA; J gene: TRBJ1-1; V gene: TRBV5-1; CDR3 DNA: TGCGCCAGCCGCTTCGAATTCTCCGACGGAGCTTTCTTT; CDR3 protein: CASRFEFSDGAFF
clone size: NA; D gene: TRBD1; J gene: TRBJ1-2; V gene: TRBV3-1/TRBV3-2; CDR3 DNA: TGTGCCAGCAGCCCATCTAGACAGGGGGGCGGCTACACCTTC; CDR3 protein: CASSPSRQGGGYTF
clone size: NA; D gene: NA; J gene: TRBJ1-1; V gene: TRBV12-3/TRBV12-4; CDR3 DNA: TGTGCCAGCACCAGCAGGGGTCGGACTGAAGCTTTCTTT; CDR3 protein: CASTSRGRTEAFF
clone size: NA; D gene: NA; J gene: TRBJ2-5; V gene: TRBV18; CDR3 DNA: TGTGCCAGCTCACCAGCCTTAAGGGAGACCCAGTACTTC; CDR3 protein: CASSPALRETQYF
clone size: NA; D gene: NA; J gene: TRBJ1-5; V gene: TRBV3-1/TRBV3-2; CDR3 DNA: TGTGCCAGCAGCCAAGTTCAGGGTCAGCCCCAGCATTTT; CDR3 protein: CASSQVQGQPQHF
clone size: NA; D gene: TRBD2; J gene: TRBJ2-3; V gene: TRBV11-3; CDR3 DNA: TGTGCCAGCAGCGCCGGGACTAGCGGGACCACAGATACGCAGTATTTT; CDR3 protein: CASSAGTSGTTDTQYF
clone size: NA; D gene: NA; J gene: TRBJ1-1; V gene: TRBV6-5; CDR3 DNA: TGTGCCAGCAGTCACGACCTGGACGCCACTGAAGCTTTCTTT; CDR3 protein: CASSHDLDATEAFF
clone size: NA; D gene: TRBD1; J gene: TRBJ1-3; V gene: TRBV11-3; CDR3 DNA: TGTGCCAGCAGCTTAGGACAGGGGGCGTCTGGAAACACCATATATTTT; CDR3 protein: CASSLGQGASGNTIYF
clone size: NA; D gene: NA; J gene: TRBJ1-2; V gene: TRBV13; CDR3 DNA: TGTGCCAGCAGTCCCGGTGAGGGGCGAGGCTACACCTTC; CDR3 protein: CASSPGEGRGYTF
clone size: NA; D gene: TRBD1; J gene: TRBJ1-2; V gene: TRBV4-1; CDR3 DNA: TGCGCCAGCAGCCAAGTGGGGAGGCGGGACAGGGGGCATAGTTACTATGGCTACACCTTC; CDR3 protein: CASSQVGRRDRGHSYYGYTF
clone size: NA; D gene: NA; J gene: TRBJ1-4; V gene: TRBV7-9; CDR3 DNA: TGTGCCAGCAGCCAGTACCGGACGGCGCTGGAAGAAAAACTGTTTTTT; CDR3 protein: CASSQYRTALEEKLFF
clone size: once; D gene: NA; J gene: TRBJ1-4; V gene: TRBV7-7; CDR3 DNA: TGTGCCAGCAGCTTAGGCAGGGATGAAAAACTGTTTTTT; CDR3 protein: CASSLGRDEKLFF
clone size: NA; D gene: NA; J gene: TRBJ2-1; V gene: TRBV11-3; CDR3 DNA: TGTGCCAGCAGCTTAGCTGGCGGGGCTTACAATGAGCAGTTCTTC; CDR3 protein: CASSLAGGAYNEQFF
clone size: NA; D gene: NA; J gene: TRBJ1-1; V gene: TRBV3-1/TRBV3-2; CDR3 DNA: TGTGCCAGCAGCCACCTTCGTTCTACTTCTATGACTGAAGCTTTCTTT; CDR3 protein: CASSHLRSTSMTEAFF
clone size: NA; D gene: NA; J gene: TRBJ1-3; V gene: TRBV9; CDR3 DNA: TGTGCCAGCAGCGTAGCGGCCATCTCTGGAAACACCATATATTTT; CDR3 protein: CASSVAAISGNTIYF
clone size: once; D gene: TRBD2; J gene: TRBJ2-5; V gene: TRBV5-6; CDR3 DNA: TGTGCCAGCAGCTTGGGGGCACCGGGGGGGACCCAGTACTTC; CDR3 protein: CASSLGAPGGTQYF
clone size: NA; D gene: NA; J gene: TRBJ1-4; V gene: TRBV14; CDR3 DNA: TGTGCCAGCAGCCAAGCTCTGCGGGGTTTTAATGAAAAACTGTTTTTT; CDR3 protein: CASSQALRGFNEKLFF
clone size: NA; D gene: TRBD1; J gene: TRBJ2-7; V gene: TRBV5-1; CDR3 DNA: TGCGCCAGCAGCCTCGGGACAGGGGGTGAGCAGTACTTC; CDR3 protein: CASSLGTGGEQYF
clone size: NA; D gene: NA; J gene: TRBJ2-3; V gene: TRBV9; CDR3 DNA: TGTGCCAGCAGCGTAGAAGGGTTTAGGACAGATACGCAGTATTTT; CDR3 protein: CASSVEGFRTDTQYF
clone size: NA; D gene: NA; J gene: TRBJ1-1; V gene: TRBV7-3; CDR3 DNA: TGTGCCAGCAGCTTTAACAGGGCGGGTGAAGCTTTCTTT; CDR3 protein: CASSFNRAGEAFF
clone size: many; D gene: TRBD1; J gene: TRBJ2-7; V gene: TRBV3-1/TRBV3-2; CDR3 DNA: TGTGCCAGCAGCTTTGGACAGGGGACCTACGAGCAGTACTTC; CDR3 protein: CASSFGQGTYEQYF
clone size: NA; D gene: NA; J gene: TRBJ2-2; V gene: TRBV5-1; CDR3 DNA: TGCGCCAGCAGCTTGAATGTGGGGGAGCTGTTTTTT; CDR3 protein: CASSLNVGELFF
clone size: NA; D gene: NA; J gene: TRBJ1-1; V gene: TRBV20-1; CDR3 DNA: TGCAGTGCTAGAGGGGTGAGTGAAGCTTTCTTT; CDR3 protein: CSARGVSEAFF
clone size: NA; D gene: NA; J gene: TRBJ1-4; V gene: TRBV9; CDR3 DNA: TGTGCCAGCAGCGCTTGGGACAATAATGAAAAACTGTTTTTT; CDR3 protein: CASSAWDNNEKLFF
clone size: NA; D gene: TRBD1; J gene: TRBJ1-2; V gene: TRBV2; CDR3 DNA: TGTGCCACCCCGGGGAATGACAGGGTGGGTACTAACTATGGCTACACCTTC; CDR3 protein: CATPGNDRVGTNYGYTF
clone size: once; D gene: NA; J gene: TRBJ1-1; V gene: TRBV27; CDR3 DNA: TGTGCCAGCAGTTCCCGACCTTACAGGGAGATGAACACTGAAGCTTTCTTT; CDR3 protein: CASSSRPYREMNTEAFF
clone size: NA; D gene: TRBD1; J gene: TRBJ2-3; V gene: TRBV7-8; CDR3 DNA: TGTGCCAGCAGTCCCGCAGGGGGAAACACAGATACGCAGTATTTT; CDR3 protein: CASSPAGGNTDTQYF
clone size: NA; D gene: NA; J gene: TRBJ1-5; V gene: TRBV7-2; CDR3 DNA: TGTGCCAGCAGCTTAGGTAGCAGGAGCAATCAGCCCCAGCATTTT; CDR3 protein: CASSLGSRSNQPQHF
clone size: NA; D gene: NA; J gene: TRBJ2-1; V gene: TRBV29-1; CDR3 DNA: TGCAGCGTTGCAATTATATCCTCCTACAATGAGCAGTTCTTC; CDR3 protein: CSVAIISSYNEQFF
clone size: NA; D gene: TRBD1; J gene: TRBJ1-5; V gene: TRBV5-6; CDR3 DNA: TGTGCCAGCAGCGCGTCAGGGGGGTGGCAGCCCCAGCATTTT; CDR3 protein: CASSASGGWQPQHF
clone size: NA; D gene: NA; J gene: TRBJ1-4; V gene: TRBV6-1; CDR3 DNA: TGTGCCAGCAGTGATTGGGCAAGTGAAAAACTGTTTTTT; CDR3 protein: CASSDWASEKLFF
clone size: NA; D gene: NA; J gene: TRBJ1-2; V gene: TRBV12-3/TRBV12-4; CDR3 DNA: TGTGCCAGCAGTCGCCAGGGCAACTATGGCTACACCTTC; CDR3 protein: CASSRQGNYGYTF
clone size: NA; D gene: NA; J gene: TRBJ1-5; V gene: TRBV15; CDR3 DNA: TGTGCCACCAGCAGGGGAGGGAAAGTGTATCAGCCCCAGCATTTT; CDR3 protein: CATSRGGKVYQPQHF
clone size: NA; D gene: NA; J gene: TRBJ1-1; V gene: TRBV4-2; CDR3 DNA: TGTGCCAGCAGCCAAGCTGGCCAGATGAACACTGAAGCTTTCTTT; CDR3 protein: CASSQAGQMNTEAFF
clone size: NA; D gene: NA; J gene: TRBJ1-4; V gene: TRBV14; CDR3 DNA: TGTGCCAGCAGCGGCCGTGTGGGTCAAAATAATGAAAAACTGTTTTTT; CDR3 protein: CASSGRVGQNNEKLFF
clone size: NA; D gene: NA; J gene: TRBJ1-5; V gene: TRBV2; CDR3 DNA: TGTGCCAGCAGTGAAACGGGTCAGCCCCAGCATTTT; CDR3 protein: CASSETGQPQHF
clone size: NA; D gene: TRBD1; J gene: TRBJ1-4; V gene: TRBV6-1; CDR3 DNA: TGTGCCAGCAGTGTTGGGACAGGGGCAAGTAATGAAAAACTGTTTTTT; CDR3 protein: CASSVGTGASNEKLFF
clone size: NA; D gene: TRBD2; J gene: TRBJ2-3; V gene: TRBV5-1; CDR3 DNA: TGCGCCAGCAGCTTGGTGGGCGGGGGGCAGCCGTATTTT; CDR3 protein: CASSLVGGGQPYF
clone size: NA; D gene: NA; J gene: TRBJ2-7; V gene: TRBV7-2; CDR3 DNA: TGTGCCAGCAGCCGACAGTTGGGCTACGAGCAGTACTTC; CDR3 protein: CASSRQLGYEQYF
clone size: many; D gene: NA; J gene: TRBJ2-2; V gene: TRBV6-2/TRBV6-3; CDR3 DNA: TGTGCCAGCAGTTATGATGTGGACGGGGCCGGAGAGCTGTTTTTT; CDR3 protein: CASSYDVDGAGELFF
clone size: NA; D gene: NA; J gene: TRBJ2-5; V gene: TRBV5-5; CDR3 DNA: TGTGCCAGCAGCTTGAGCTCGTACCAAGAGACCCAGTACTTC; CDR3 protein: CASSLSSYQETQYF
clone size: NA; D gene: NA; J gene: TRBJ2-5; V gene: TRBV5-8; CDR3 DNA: TGTGCCAGCAGCGGCAGCGGCCAAGAGACCCAGTACTTC; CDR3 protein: CASSGSGQETQYF
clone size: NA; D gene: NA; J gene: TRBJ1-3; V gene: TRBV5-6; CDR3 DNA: TGTGCCAGCAGCTTGGGACAGGTGATTTCTGGAAACACCATATATTTT; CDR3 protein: CASSLGQVISGNTIYF
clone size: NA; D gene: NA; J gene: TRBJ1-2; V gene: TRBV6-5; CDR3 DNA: TGTGCCAGCAGACAGGGACGGTCATCCTATGGCTACACCTTC; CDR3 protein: CASRQGRSSYGYTF
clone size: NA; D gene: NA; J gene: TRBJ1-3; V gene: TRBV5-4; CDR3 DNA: TGTGCCAGCAGTCCCGGGTCTTCAGGAGGAAACACCATATATTTT; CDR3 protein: CASSPGSSGGNTIYF
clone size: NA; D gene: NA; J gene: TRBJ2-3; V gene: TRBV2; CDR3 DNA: TGTGCCAGCAGTGAAAGCCCCGATGTGGGCACAGATACGCAGTATTTT; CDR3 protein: CASSESPDVGTDTQYF
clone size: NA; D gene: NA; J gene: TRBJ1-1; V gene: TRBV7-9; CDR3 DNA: TGTGCCAGCAGTACCTACACTGAAGCTTTCTTT; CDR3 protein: CASSTYTEAFF
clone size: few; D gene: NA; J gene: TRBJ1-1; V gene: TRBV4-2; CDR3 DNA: TGTGCCAGCAGCCAAGACTTGGGGGAAGCTTTCTTT; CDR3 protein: CASSQDLGEAFF
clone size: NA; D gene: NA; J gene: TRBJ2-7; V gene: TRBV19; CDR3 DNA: TGTGCCAGTAGTGTCACAGGGTCACAGGCCGAGCAGTACTTC; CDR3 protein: CASSVTGSQAEQYF
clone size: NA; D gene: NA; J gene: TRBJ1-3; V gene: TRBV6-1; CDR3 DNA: TGTGCCAGCAGGCACCCGACGGAGTCTGGAAACACCATATATTTT; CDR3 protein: CASRHPTESGNTIYF
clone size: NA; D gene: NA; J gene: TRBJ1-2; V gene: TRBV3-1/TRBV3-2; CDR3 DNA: TGTGCCAGCAGCCGATCACAGGTTTTTAACTATGGCTACACCTTC; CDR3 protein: CASSRSQVFNYGYTF
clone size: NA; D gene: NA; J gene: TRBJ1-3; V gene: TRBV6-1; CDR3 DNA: TGTGCCAGCAGTGAGTTTGGGGGAACGTCGTACGGAAACACCATATATTTT; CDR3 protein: CASSEFGGTSYGNTIYF
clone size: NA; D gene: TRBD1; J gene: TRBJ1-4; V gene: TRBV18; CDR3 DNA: TGTGCCAGCTCCCCGCTGGGACAGGGTAATGAAAAACTGTTTTTT; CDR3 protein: CASSPLGQGNEKLFF
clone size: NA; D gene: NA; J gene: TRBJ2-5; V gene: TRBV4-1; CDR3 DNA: TGCGCCAGCAGCCAAGGTTCAGGGAACCAAGAGACCCAGTACTTC; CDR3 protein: CASSQGSGNQETQYF
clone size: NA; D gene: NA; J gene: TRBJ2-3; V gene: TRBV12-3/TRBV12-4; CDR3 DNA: TGTGCCAGCAGTTTAGGCGGGCGAGATACGCAGTATTTT; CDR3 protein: CASSLGGRDTQYF
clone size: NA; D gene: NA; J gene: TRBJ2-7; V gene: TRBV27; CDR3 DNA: TGTGCCAGCAGTTTAAGGGGGACCGCTGGGTCCTACGAGCAGTACTTC; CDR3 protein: CASSLRGTAGSYEQYF
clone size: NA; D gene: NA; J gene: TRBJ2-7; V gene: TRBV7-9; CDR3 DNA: TGTGCCAGCAGCCAAACGAGAGAGCAGTACTTC; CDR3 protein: CASSQTREQYF